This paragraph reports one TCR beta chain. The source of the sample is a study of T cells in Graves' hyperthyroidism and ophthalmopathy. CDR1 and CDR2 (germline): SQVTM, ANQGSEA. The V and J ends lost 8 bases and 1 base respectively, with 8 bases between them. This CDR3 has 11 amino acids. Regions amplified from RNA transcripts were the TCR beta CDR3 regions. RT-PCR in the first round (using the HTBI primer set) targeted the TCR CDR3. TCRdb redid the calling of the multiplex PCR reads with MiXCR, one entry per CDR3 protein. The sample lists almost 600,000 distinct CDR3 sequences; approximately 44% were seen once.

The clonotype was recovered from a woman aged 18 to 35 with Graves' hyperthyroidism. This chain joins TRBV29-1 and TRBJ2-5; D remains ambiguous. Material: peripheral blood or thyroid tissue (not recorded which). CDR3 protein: CSPRPQETQYF. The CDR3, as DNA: TGCAGCCCCCGACCCCAAGAGACCCAGTACTTC.